This record looks at one T cell receptor beta chain sequence and its context. Antigen: not known. CDR3 length equals 15 residues. With 2 bases removed from V and 1 base from J, the gap between germline ends came to 12 bases. CDR1 and CDR2 from the germline V gene are SGHRS and YFSETQ. The source of the sample is a study of tumor-infiltrating lymphocytes in primary liver carcinoma. Regarding the study as a whole: Pairs comparing tumor with adjacent tissue or blood overlapped less than pairs drawn from tumor regions.

Unsorted whole blood supplied the blood RNA, and germline DNA was isolated too. Among the patients, all had chronic HBV infection and none had been treated. TCR beta cDNA was reverse-transcribed from roughly 0.45 ug of total RNA. The reaction used a constant-region primer and ProtoScript II reverse transcriptase. Library construction for TCR beta comprised three nested multiplex PCR rounds performed with slightly modified ARM-PCR. In the first two PCR rounds, TRBV1-TRBV30 forward primers were paired with a C-beta reverse primer, and each round lasted approximately 9 cycles. Each CDR3 protein gets one entry after TCRdb re-called the multiplex PCR reads with MiXCR. The sample holds 200,000 or so distinct CDR3 sequences; less than 75% are singletons and the top ten take 5.5% to 9%.

This clonotype originated in a woman in her fifties or sixties with primary liver carcinoma and hepatitis B virus infection. V is TRBV5-1 and J is TRBJ1-1; the D is unclear. Source material: peripheral blood. CDR3 bases: TGCGCCAGCAGCTTCGCCAGTACCTCGAACACTGAAGCTTTCTTT. This codes for CASSFASTSNTEAFF.